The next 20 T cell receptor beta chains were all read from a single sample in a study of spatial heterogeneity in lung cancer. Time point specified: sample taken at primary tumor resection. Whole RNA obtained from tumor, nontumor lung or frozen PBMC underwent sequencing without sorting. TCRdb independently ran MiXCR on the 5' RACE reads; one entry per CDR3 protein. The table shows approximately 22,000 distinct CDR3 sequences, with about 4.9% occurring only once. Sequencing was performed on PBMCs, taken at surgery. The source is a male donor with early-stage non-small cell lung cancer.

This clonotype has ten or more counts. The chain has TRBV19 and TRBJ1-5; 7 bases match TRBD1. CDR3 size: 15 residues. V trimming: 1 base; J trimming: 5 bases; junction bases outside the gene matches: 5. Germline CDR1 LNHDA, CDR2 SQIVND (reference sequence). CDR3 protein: CASSIVDRDYQPQHF. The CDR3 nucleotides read TGTGCCAGTAGTATAGTCGACAGGGACTATCAGCCCCAGCATTTT. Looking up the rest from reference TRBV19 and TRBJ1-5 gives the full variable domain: DGGITQSPKYLFRKEGQNVTLSCEQNLNHDAMYWYRQDPGQGLRLIYYSQIVNDFQKGDIAEGYSVSREKKESFPLTVTSAQKNPTAFYLCASSIVDRDYQPQHFGDGTRLSIL.

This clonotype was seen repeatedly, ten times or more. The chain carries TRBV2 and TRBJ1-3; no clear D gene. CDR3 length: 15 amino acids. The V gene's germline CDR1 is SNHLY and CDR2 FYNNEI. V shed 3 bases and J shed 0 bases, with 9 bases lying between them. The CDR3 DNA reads TGTGCCAGCAGTGATCGCGGACCCTCTGGAAACACCATATATTTT. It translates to CASSDRGPSGNTIYF.

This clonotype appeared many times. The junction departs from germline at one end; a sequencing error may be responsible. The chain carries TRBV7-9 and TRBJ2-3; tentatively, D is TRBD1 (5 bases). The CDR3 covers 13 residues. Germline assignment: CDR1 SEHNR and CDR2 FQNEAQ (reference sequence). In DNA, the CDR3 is TGTGCCAGCAGCTTAGGCCCCCCCGACAGCTGCCATTTT. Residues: CASSLGPPDSCHF. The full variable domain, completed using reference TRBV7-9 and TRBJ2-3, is DTGVSQNPRHKITKRGQNVTFRCDPISEHNRLYWYRQTLGQGPEFLTYFQNEAQLEKSRLLSDRFSAERPKGSFSTLEIQRTEQGDSAMYLCASSLGPPDSCHFGPGTRLTVL.

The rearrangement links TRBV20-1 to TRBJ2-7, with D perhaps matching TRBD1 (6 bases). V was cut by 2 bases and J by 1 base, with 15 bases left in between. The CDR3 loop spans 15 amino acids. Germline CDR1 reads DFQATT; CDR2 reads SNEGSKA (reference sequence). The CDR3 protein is CSARRAQDRSYEQYF. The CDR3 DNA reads TGCAGTGCTAGAAGGGCCCAGGACAGATCCTACGAGCAGTACTTC.

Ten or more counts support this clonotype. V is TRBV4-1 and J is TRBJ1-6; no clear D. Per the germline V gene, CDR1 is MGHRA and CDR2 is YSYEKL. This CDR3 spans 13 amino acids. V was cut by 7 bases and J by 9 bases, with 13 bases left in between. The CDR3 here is CASTWGTGSPLHF. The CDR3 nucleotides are TGCGCCAGCACTTGGGGAACTGGTTCACCCCTCCACTTT.

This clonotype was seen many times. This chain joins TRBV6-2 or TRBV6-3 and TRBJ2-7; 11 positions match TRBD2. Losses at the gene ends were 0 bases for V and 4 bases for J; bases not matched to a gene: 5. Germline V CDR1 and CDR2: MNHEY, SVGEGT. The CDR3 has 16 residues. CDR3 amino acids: CASSYSRTSGRYEQYF. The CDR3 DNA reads TGTGCCAGCAGTTACTCTAGGACTAGCGGGCGTTACGAGCAGTACTTC.

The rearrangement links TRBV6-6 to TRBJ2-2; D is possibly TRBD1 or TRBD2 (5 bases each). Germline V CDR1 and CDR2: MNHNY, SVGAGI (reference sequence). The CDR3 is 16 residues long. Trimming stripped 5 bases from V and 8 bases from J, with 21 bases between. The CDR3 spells CASSQPGRLFLGELFF. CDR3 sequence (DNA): TGTGCCAGCAGTCAACCGGGACGGCTGTTTCTTGGGGAGCTGTTTTTT.

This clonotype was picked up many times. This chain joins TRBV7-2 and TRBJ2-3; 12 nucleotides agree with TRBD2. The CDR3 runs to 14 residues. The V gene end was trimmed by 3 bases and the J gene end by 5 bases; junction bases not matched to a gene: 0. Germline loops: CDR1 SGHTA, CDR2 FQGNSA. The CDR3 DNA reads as TGTGCCAGCAGCTTGGGACTAGCGGGAGATACGCAGTATTTT. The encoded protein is CASSLGLAGDTQYF.

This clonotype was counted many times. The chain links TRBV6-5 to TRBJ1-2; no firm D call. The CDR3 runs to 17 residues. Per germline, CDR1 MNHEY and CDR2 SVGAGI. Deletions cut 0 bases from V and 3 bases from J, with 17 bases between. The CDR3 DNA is TGTGCCAGCAGTTACTCGTCCCAGGACCATAGTTACTATGGCTACACCTTC. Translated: CASSYSSQDHSYYGYTF.

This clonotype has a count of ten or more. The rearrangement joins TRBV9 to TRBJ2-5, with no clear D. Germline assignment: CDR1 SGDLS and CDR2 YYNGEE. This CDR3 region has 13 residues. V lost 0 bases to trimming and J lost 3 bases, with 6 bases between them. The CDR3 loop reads CASSVDGEETQYF. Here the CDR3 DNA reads TGTGCCAGCAGCGTAGATGGGGAAGAGACCCAGTACTTC.

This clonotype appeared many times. CDR3 coding DNA: TGTGCCAGCAGCCCAGGGACAGATGGGTCACCCCTCCACTTT. The encoded protein is CASSPGTDGSPLHF. The chain couples TRBV7-3 to TRBJ1-6; 7 bases agree with TRBD1. Germline V gives CDR1 SGHTA, CDR2 FQGTGA. The V segment lost 5 bases and the J segment 10 bases; nucleotides outside the gene matches: 8. This CDR3 is built from 14 residues.

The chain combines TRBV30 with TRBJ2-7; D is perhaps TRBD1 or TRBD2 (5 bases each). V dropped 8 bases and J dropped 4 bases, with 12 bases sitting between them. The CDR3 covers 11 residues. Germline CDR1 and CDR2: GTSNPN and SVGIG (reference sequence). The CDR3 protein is CAAGTAYEQYF. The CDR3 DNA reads TGTGCCGCCGGGACGGCGTACGAGCAGTACTTC.

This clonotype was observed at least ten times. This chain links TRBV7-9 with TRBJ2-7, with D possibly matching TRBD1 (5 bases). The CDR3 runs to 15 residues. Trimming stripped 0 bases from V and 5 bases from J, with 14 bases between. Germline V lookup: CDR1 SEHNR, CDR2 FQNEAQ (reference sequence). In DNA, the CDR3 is TGTGCCAGCAGCTTAGCCCAGGGAAGCGTTAACGAGCAGTACTTC. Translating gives CASSLAQGSVNEQYF.

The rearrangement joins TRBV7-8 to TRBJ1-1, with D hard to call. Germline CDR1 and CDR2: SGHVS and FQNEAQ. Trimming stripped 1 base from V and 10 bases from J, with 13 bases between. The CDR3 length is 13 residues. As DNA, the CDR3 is TGTGCCAGCAGCTTAGATACAGTGGGGATAGCTTTCTTT. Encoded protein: CASSLDTVGIAFF.

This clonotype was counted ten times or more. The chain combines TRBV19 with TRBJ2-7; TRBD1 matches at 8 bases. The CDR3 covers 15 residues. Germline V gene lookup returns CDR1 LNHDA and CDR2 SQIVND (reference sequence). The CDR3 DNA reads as TGTGTCAACCAGGGAAGACAGGGGCGACTGAACGAGCAGTACTTC. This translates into CVNQGRQGRLNEQYF.

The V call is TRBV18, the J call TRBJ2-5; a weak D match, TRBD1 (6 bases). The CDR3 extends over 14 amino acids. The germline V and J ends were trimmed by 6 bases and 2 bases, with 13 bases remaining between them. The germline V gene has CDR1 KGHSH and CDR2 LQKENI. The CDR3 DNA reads TGTGCCAGCTCCCCGAGGGGGAATCAAGAGACCCAGTACTTC. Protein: CASSPRGNQETQYF.

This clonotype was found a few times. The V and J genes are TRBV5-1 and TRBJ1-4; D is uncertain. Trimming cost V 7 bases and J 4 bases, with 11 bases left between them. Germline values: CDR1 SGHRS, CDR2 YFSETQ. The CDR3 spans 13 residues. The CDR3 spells CASRAALNEKLFF. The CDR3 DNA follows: TGCGCCAGCCGGGCAGCCCTTAATGAAAAACTGTTTTTT.

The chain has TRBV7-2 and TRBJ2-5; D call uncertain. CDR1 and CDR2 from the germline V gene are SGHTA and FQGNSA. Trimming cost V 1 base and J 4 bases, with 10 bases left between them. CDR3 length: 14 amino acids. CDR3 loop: CASSLVSGPETQYF. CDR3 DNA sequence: TGTGCCAGCAGCTTAGTAAGTGGGCCAGAGACCCAGTACTTC.

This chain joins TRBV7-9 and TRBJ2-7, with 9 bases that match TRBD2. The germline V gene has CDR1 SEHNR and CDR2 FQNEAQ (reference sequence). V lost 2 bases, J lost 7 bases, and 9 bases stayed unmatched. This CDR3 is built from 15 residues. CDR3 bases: TGTGCCAGCAGCTTAAAAGGCGGGAGGGCCTTTGAGCAGTACTTC. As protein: CASSLKGGRAFEQYF.

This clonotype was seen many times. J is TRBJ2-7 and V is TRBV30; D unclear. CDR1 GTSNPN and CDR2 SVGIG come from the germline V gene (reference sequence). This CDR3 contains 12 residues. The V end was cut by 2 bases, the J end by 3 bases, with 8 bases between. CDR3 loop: CAWSPRNYEQYF. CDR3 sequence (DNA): TGTGCCTGGAGTCCCAGAAACTACGAGCAGTACTTC.